The rows below give T cell receptor beta chains drawn from one sample of a study of cytomegalovirus exposure and HLA in healthy donors. Profiled with immunoSEQ multiplex PCR; TCRdb holds only in-frame clones, not every one. The data contain around 130,000 clones, approximately 84% of them seen just once; the ten biggest clones take up 2.7%. The sequencing sample was made of PBMCs. Source of these receptors: a boy between 2 and 10 years old in good health and CMV-seronegative. CDR3s include the opening cysteine and the closing phenylalanine or tryptophan. The order of the fields is CDR3 protein, V gene.

cdr3_aa: CASSLSRSPNQPQHF
v_call: TRBV7-2

cdr3_aa: CASSLLGGSVHNEQFF
v_call: TRBV13

cdr3_aa: CASSFSGGGVMDEQFF
v_call: TRBV7-6

cdr3_aa: CASSSYRNEAFF
v_call: TRBV6-6

cdr3_aa: CASRWTDWYGEKLFF
v_call: TRBV6-1

cdr3_aa: CSVAHRAGSTEAFF
v_call: TRBV29-1

cdr3_aa: CASSLTLGEQFF
v_call: TRBV5-1

cdr3_aa: CASSDSTMGGYTF
v_call: TRBV6-4

cdr3_aa: CASSLALDQPQHF
v_call: TRBV7-6

cdr3_aa: CASSPENRAAFF
v_call: TRBV7-9

cdr3_aa: CASSLDQDRVNTGELFF
v_call: TRBV7-9

cdr3_aa: CASSPGLAYNEQFF
v_call: TRBV6-4

cdr3_aa: CASSWTSGRVGQETQYF
v_call: TRBV13

cdr3_aa: CASVALRQGNTEAFF
v_call: TRBV12-5

cdr3_aa: CASSYLGLAGVGEQFF
v_call: TRBV5-1

cdr3_aa: CASSLNQGAFEAFF
v_call: TRBV7-9

cdr3_aa: CASSLSSGFTDTQYF
v_call: TRBV27

cdr3_aa: CASTQRRTASNYGYTF
v_call: TRBV19

cdr3_aa: CASSYGTAINSPLHF
v_call: TRBV7-2

cdr3_aa: CASSLAPRLAVYNEQFF
v_call: TRBV5-1

cdr3_aa: CASSLTGAEGYTF
v_call: TRBV7-3

cdr3_aa: CASSVTGGPMNTEAFF
v_call: TRBV11-3

cdr3_aa: CASSPAEGLASYEQYF
v_call: TRBV19

cdr3_aa: CASSPGLAGGPADTQYF
v_call: TRBV18

cdr3_aa: CASSGTSGSNEQFF
v_call: TRBV6-4

cdr3_aa: CASGKHWETSGNTIYF
v_call: TRBV12-5

cdr3_aa: CASSHTSGTEAFF
v_call: TRBV4-2

cdr3_aa: CAISEGTGFYYEQYF
v_call: TRBV10-3

cdr3_aa: CASSLMGQGNSGELFF
v_call: TRBV5-1

cdr3_aa: CASSLSPGQGAYEQYF
v_call: TRBV7-9

cdr3_aa: CASSPSKSSYNEQFF
v_call: TRBV7-8

cdr3_aa: CASSFGQSYGYTF
v_call: TRBV6-5

cdr3_aa: CASSPGIAGGLYEQYF
v_call: TRBV7-6

cdr3_aa: CASSYPQGQFQETQYF
v_call: TRBV6-6

cdr3_aa: CASSTGQGGAQPQHF
v_call: TRBV19

cdr3_aa: CASSQGGTPYEQYF
v_call: TRBV4-2

cdr3_aa: CASRSQGTPDTQYF
v_call: TRBV2

cdr3_aa: CAWGQGSLGSPLHF
v_call: TRBV30

cdr3_aa: CASSVRGETEAFF
v_call: TRBV9

cdr3_aa: CASSLDTGAPKDEQFF
v_call: TRBV7-7